The rows below give T cell receptor beta chains drawn from one sample of a study of blood T cells in healthy people across ages. TCRdb called the 5' RACE reads again in MiXCR, with one record for every CDR3 protein. The sample yields 600,000 to 800,000 distinct CDR3 sequences, around 52% seen once. Sequences were obtained from blood. These receptors all stem from an elderly woman in good health. Each CDR3 is given without its conserved first and last residue. The order of the fields is D gene, J gene, V gene, CDR3 protein. D genes are given only for firm matches.

D: NA
J: TRBJ2-1
V: TRBV11-1
CDR3: ASSLVSLHNEQF

D: TRBD2
J: TRBJ2-3
V: TRBV6-1
CDR3: ASSGRAGGTDTQY

D: TRBD1
J: TRBJ2-3
V: TRBV12-3/TRBV12-4
CDR3: ASSPRTGGADTQY

D: NA
J: TRBJ2-3
V: TRBV5-1
CDR3: ASSLTGWGRTDTQY

D: NA
J: TRBJ2-5
V: TRBV12-3/TRBV12-4
CDR3: ASSSTRGNQETQY

D: NA
J: TRBJ2-5
V: TRBV10-1
CDR3: ASSESTVGDQETQY

D: NA
J: TRBJ2-7
V: TRBV6-1
CDR3: ASSEQGASYEQY

D: NA
J: NA
V: TRBV20-1
CDR3: SAVPGPRQTQY

D: NA
J: TRBJ2-4
V: TRBV20-1
CDR3: SARVQGKNIQY

D: TRBD1
J: TRBJ1-4
V: TRBV20-1
CDR3: SATPWDSYNEKLF

D: TRBD1
J: TRBJ2-3
V: TRBV10-3
CDR3: AISSGQGADTQY

D: NA
J: NA
V: TRBV20-1
CDR3: SAKNLRGAMGETQY

D: TRBD2
J: NA
V: TRBV7-9
CDR3: ASSFTSGRADEQY

D: TRBD1
J: TRBJ2-1
V: TRBV6-5
CDR3: ASSPDREVDEQF

D: NA
J: TRBJ1-5
V: TRBV4-3
CDR3: ASSQEGGIQPQH

D: TRBD1
J: TRBJ2-5
V: TRBV27
CDR3: ASSSNRGHQETQY

D: NA
J: TRBJ2-7
V: TRBV20-1
CDR3: SLPSSYEQY

D: NA
J: TRBJ2-1
V: TRBV18
CDR3: ASSPPPGLLHNEQF

D: TRBD2
J: TRBJ2-1
V: TRBV4-2
CDR3: ASSQAFSGMTHEQF

D: TRBD1
J: TRBJ2-1
V: TRBV24-1
CDR3: ATGDRPYNEQF

D: TRBD2
J: TRBJ2-3
V: TRBV13
CDR3: ASSRLRSLAGETDTQY

D: NA
J: TRBJ2-1
V: TRBV5-6
CDR3: ASSPDASRTASNEQF

D: TRBD1
J: TRBJ2-1
V: TRBV6-4
CDR3: ASSVGTGMNEQF

D: TRBD2
J: TRBJ2-1
V: TRBV7-2
CDR3: ASSLEFSGNEQF

D: NA
J: TRBJ1-2
V: TRBV28
CDR3: ASRPSGSGNYGYT

D: TRBD2
J: TRBJ2-3
V: TRBV5-1
CDR3: ASSLARASGADTQY

D: TRBD1
J: TRBJ2-3
V: TRBV20-1
CDR3: SAEPQTGQGNTDTQY

D: NA
J: TRBJ2-7
V: TRBV27
CDR3: ASRPTGTRSYEQY

D: NA
J: TRBJ1-2
V: TRBV6-5
CDR3: ASKEPRSQNYGYT

D: TRBD1
J: TRBJ1-4
V: TRBV20-1
CDR3: SASTTGGGHSNEKLF

D: NA
J: TRBJ1-5
V: TRBV20-1
CDR3: SAHSTGSSNQPQH

D: NA
J: TRBJ2-3
V: TRBV20-1
CDR3: SARDPASGTDTQY

D: NA
J: NA
V: TRBV28
CDR3: ASGQGGGYEQY

D: NA
J: NA
V: TRBV21-1
CDR3: ASSSQGDSYNEQY

D: NA
J: TRBJ2-3
V: TRBV9
CDR3: ASSPGPARTDTQY

D: TRBD2
J: TRBJ2-1
V: TRBV18
CDR3: ASSPRTSGRVVHNEQF

D: TRBD2
J: TRBJ2-1
V: TRBV3-1
CDR3: ASSQATSGRPYNEQF

D: TRBD2
J: TRBJ2-7
V: TRBV20-1
CDR3: SAKRGETYEQY

D: NA
J: TRBJ2-1
V: TRBV30
CDR3: ASNAEPYNEQF

D: NA
J: TRBJ2-2
V: TRBV27
CDR3: ASSLQGGFGELF

D: TRBD2
J: TRBJ2-1
V: TRBV6-1
CDR3: ASSAGTSGVSYNEQF

D: NA
J: TRBJ1-4
V: TRBV23-1
CDR3: ASSQRDRSTNEKLF

D: TRBD1
J: TRBJ2-7
V: TRBV5-1
CDR3: ASSLLPDRGALGEQY

D: TRBD2
J: TRBJ2-7
V: TRBV27
CDR3: ASSLREGNEQY

D: TRBD2
J: TRBJ2-1
V: TRBV29-1
CDR3: SARAGGEQF